The 21 T cell receptor beta chains below come from one sample, sequenced in a study of shared clonotypes between healthy human individuals (dated by TCRdb to 2020 to 2021). The protocol used for the library was the immunoSEQ multiplex PCR assay. Entries here come from immuneACCESS through TCRdb and include only in-frame sequences with V and J called. Some clones fail to appear in such tables; in the studies checked, an unresolved V gene covers under half of the shortfall, and the cause of the remainder is unknown. Counted in this sample were around 1.4 million clones; 98% to 99% of them appeared once. Approximately 0.4% of the sample is held by the ten biggest clonotypes. Sequencing input: naive CD4+ T cells sorted from blood. Sample cell subset or site, as interpreted from the label and publication: CD45RA+ positively selected. Receptors were obtained from a young man in good health.

The J gene is TRBJ1-4, the V gene TRBV29-1; 7 nucleotides agree with TRBD1. Trimming took 4 bases from V and 3 from J; bases not matched to a gene: 2. Germline loops: CDR1 SQVTM, CDR2 ANQGSEA. The CDR3 contains 13 residues. The CDR3 DNA reads TGCAGCGTTGTGACAGGGCCTAATGAAAAACTGTTTTTT. Translation: CSVVTGPNEKLFF.

V is TRBV5-1 and J is TRBJ1-2; a weak D match, TRBD1 (6 bases). The ends were cut back, 7 bases at V and 8 bases at J, with 15 bases in the middle. CDR1 and CDR2 from the germline V gene are SGHRS and YFSETQ. CDR3 length: 12 amino acids. This CDR3 reads CASSPPGVGYTF. CDR3 nucleotide sequence: TGCGCCAGCTCCCCCCCAGGGGTGGGCTACACCTTC.

The gene calls are TRBV11-2 and TRBJ1-1, with D hard to call. The V gene's germline CDR1 is SGHAT and CDR2 FQNNGV. The CDR3 runs 13 residues. V was shortened by 5 bases and J by 2 bases, with 9 bases between the two germline ends. The CDR3 DNA reads as TGTGCCAGCAGCCAGACACCAAACACTGAAGCTTTCTTT. Its protein is CASSQTPNTEAFF.

The sample holds one count of this clone. The V and J genes are TRBV7-3 and TRBJ2-1; 7 nucleotides align to TRBD2. CDR1 and CDR2 (germline): SGHTA, FQGTGA. The V and J ends lost 6 bases and 5 bases, in that order; junction bases with no gene match: 4. The CDR3 consists of 13 residues. The CDR3 is CASRAGTNNEQFF. CDR3 sequence (DNA): TGTGCCAGCAGAGCCGGGACTAACAATGAGCAGTTCTTC.

This clone has just one count. The chain combines TRBV27 with TRBJ2-1; 14 bases align to TRBD2. The V segment lost 5 bases and the J segment 4 bases; nucleotides outside the gene matches: 7. The CDR3 loop spans 17 amino acids. Germline assignment: CDR1 MNHEY and CDR2 SMNVEV (reference sequence). The CDR3 here is CASSRTSGRFSYNEQFF. Here the CDR3 DNA reads TGTGCCAGCAGTCGGACTAGCGGGAGGTTCTCTTACAATGAGCAGTTCTTC.

CDR3: CASSPGLAGEDEQFF. DNA for the CDR3: TGTGCCAGCTCACCGGGCCTAGCGGGAGAAGATGAGCAGTTCTTC. The rearrangement uses TRBV18 and TRBJ2-1; TRBD2 matches 10 bases. The CDR3 spans 15 residues. V gave up 3 bases and J gave up 8 bases; unmatched junction bases: 7. Germline values: CDR1 KGHSH, CDR2 LQKENI.

The chain couples TRBV7-9 to TRBJ2-4; TRBD1 agrees at 10 bases. The germline V gene has CDR1 SEHNR and CDR2 FQNEAQ (reference sequence). V shed 4 bases and J 2 bases; nucleotides not matched to a gene: 8. The CDR3 covers 17 residues. The DNA of the CDR3 is TGTGCCAGCAGCTACGCCGGGACAGGGGTGACCAAAAACATTCAGTACTTC. It translates to CASSYAGTGVTKNIQYF.

V usage is TRBV10-3 and J usage is TRBJ2-7; TRBD1 matches at 8 bases. Germline V lookup: CDR1 ENHRY, CDR2 SYGVKD. V lost 7 bases to trimming and J lost 1 base; unmatched junction nucleotides: 6. This CDR3 region has 14 residues. CDR3 sequence: CAIKGTGESYEQYF. DNA of the CDR3: TGTGCCATCAAAGGGACAGGAGAGTCCTACGAGCAGTACTTC.

This rearrangement joins TRBV12-2 to TRBJ1-5. TRBV12-2 is shown as a pseudogene. The CDR3 contains 8 residues. CDR3 nucleotide sequence: TGTGCAAGTCGCTCGATGGTTTTT. Its translation is CASRSMVF.

V gene TRBV10-3 combines with J gene TRBJ2-5; 14 bases map to TRBD2. The CDR3 runs to 20 residues. Trimming cost V 4 bases and J 2 bases; bases outside gene matches: 15. Germline V gives CDR1 ENHRY, CDR2 SYGVKD. The chain's CDR3 is CAISASVGTSGRRGQETQYF. The CDR3 DNA reads TGTGCCATCAGTGCCAGTGTGGGGACTAGCGGGAGAAGGGGTCAAGAGACCCAGTACTTC.

The chain carries TRBV7-2 and TRBJ2-5; D not certain. CDR1 and CDR2 from the germline V gene are SGHTA and FQGNSA. With 7 bases removed from V and 2 bases from J, the gap between germline ends came to 14 bases. This CDR3 region has 14 residues. CDR3 protein: CASNAARQQETQYF. DNA for the CDR3: TGTGCCAGCAACGCAGCGAGGCAGCAAGAGACCCAGTACTTC.

The J gene is TRBJ2-3, the V gene TRBV18; TRBD1 agrees at 8 bases. The germline gives CDR1 KGHSH, CDR2 LQKENI. V dropped 2 bases and J dropped 1; count of bases not matched to a gene: 5. The CDR3 contains 16 residues. DNA of the CDR3: TGTGCCAGCTCACCAACCCCGGGACAGGGCACAGATACGCAGTATTTT. It yields the protein CASSPTPGQGTDTQYF.

This clone was recorded once. V is TRBV7-2 and J is TRBJ2-7, with D possibly TRBD1 on 5 matching bases. CDR1 SGHTA and CDR2 FQGNSA come from the germline V gene. There are 14 residues in the CDR3. Trimming shortened V by 6 bases and J by 4 bases, and 16 bases separated the two germline ends. The CDR3 DNA reads TGTGCCAGCAGTCCAGGGATAGTATATTACGAGCAGTACTTC. Translating gives CASSPGIVYYEQYF.

Turning to this clone: Other DNA sequences within the sample encode an identical CDR3. The chain has TRBV9 and TRBJ1-4; 9 nucleotides align to TRBD1. The V gene end was trimmed by 2 bases and the J gene end by 5 bases; junction bases not matched to a gene: 1. Germline V CDR1 and CDR2: SGDLS, YYNGEE. CDR3 size: 14 residues. CDR3: CASSVTGGNEKLFF. The CDR3 coding sequence is TGTGCCAGCAGCGTGACAGGGGGAAATGAAAAACTGTTTTTT.

This clone was detected once. The V gene is TRBV19, the J gene TRBJ1-4, with 9 bases matching TRBD1. The CDR3 covers 15 residues. J gave up 5 bases and V 7 bases, and 8 bases lay outside the gene matches. Germline V gene data show CDR1 as LNHDA and CDR2 as SQIVND (reference sequence). The CDR3 nucleotides read TGTGCCAGTAAGACAGGGGGATTCCGGAATGAAAAACTGTTTTTT. It is translated as CASKTGGFRNEKLFF.

The chain recombines TRBV10-3 with TRBJ2-3, with 8 bases lining up with TRBD2. The length of the CDR3 is 14 residues. Germline V gene data show CDR1 as ENHRY and CDR2 as SYGVKD. V shed 5 bases and J 2 bases; nucleotides not matched to a gene: 3. The CDR3 DNA sequence: TGTGCCATCAGTCGAGCGGGGGACACAGATACGCAGTATTTT. This translates into CAISRAGDTDTQYF.

This clone occurred once. This chain uses TRBV5-1 with TRBJ2-5, with D possibly matching TRBD2 (5 bases). CDR1 and CDR2 (germline): SGHRS, YFSETQ. The CDR3 extends over 13 amino acids. V lost 4 bases and J 1 base, leaving 8 bases between the germline ends. The CDR3 reads CASSNGIQETQYF. DNA of the CDR3: TGCGCCAGCAGCAACGGGATCCAAGAGACCCAGTACTTC.

On this clone itself: Different DNA sequences within this sample yield the same CDR3. This rearrangement joins TRBV28 to TRBJ2-7; D not resolved. Germline-derived CDR1 and CDR2 are MDHEN and SYDVKM. CDR3 size: 12 residues. Trimming took off 6 bases at V and 0 bases at J, with 6 bases between the two ends. The CDR3 protein is CASSPSSYEQYF. CDR3 nucleotide sequence: TGTGCCAGCAGCCCTAGCTCCTACGAGCAGTACTTC.

The rearrangement links TRBV4-3 to TRBJ2-7, with D uncertain. Germline CDR1 is LGHNA and CDR2 is YSLEER. The CDR3 sequence is 14 residues long. Trimming took off 0 bases at V and 2 bases at J, with 8 bases between the two ends. The CDR3 region has the DNA TGCGCCAGCAGCCAAGATATAGCTGCCTACGAGCAGTACTTC. It encodes CASSQDIAAYEQYF.

This clone showed up just once. The chain combines TRBV11-2 with TRBJ2-1, with D possibly TRBD1 on 5 matching bases. CDR1 is SGHAT and CDR2 is FQNNGV in the germline V gene. Trimming left V 6 bases short and J 9 bases short, with 21 bases between. The CDR3 consists of 15 residues. DNA for the CDR3: TGTGCCAGCAGTCTTAGTTCCGCGAGGCAGGGTGAGCAGTTCTTC. Protein: CASSLSSARQGEQFF.

This clone was counted once. V gene TRBV7-2 combines with J gene TRBJ2-1, with 8 positions matching TRBD1. From germline, CDR1 is SGHTA and CDR2 FQGNSA. The CDR3 is made up of 15 amino acids. With 4 bases clipped from V and 1 base from J, the junction kept 3 bases outside the gene matches. CDR3 residues: CASSYDRGSYNEQFF. CDR3 nucleotide sequence: TGTGCCAGCAGCTACGACAGGGGATCCTACAATGAGCAGTTCTTC. The full variable domain, rest sourced from reference TRBV7-2 and TRBJ2-1, is GAGVSQSPSNKVTEKGKDVELRCDPISGHTALYWYRQSLGQGLEFLIYFQGNSAPDKSGLPSDRFSAERTGGSVSTLTIQRTQQEDSAVYLCASSYDRGSYNEQFFGPGTRLTVL.